Listed below are T cell receptor beta chains from one sample, sequenced in a study of blood T cell repertoires in COVID-19. Sequencing was performed with immunoSEQ multiplex PCR; in TCRdb, only in-frame clones are kept and a portion is missing. In the table there are under 300,000 clones, 80% to 90% of which are singletons. Sequenced input: peripheral blood. The receptors were sampled from a woman in her forties or fifties who had recovered from COVID-19. The conserved cysteine and the conserved F or W are not part of the CDR3 here.

ASSLLSYYNEQF	TRBV28	TRBJ2-1
ASSYGLAGGHTDTQY	TRBV27	TRBJ2-3
ASSPSDAHWGPSHEQY	TRBV18	TRBJ2-7
ASSPGVSTNEKLF	TRBV7-7	TRBJ1-4
ASSLELTGGYEQY	TRBV7-2	TRBJ2-7
ASSTAGARSYEQY	TRBV11-2	TRBJ2-7
ASSVASAGLNTIY	TRBV9	TRBJ1-3
ASSLAGTGNYGYT	TRBV27	TRBJ1-2
ASSLSGADTQY	TRBV6-2/TRBV6-3	TRBJ2-3
ASSTPRGTETNYGYT	TRBV9	TRBJ1-2
ASSSGQGAPTNEKLF	TRBV7-8	TRBJ1-4
ASSSMETGNIQY	TRBV5-1	TRBJ2-4
ASSLDPPENSGGLDTQY	TRBV7-7	TRBJ2-3
ATSAGGLNTEAF	TRBV24-1	TRBJ1-1
ATSRTGGGNTIY	TRBV15	TRBJ1-3
ASSYPTLQGKWTEAF	TRBV6-2/TRBV6-3	TRBJ1-1
ASSFSGSGQPQH	TRBV27	TRBJ1-5
ASKFQGAITSGANVLT	TRBV5-8	TRBJ2-6
ASRETAARGETQY	TRBV6-5	TRBJ2-5
ASSEQGGNTEAF	TRBV6-1	TRBJ1-1
ASSHQFGNTIY	TRBV14	TRBJ1-3
SVEGSKVADTQY	TRBV29-1	TRBJ2-3
ASSKTPPPNTGELF	TRBV27	TRBJ2-2
ASSQSGTGGNEKLF	TRBV23-1	TRBJ1-4
ASSSNGWGAGNTIY	TRBV27	TRBJ1-3
ASSHRPGQGLNSPLH	TRBV3-1/TRBV3-2	TRBJ1-6
ASSLVGGTQY	TRBV27	TRBJ2-5
AIKKEGGNTEAF	TRBV10-3	TRBJ1-1
ASSDGAGLDTQY	TRBV19	TRBJ2-3
ASSASEAGTKLF	TRBV9	TRBJ2-1
ASSSKPTGGSISGELF	TRBV27	TRBJ2-2
SVDRGMNTEAF	TRBV29-1	TRBJ1-1
ASSLEGTGRREQF	TRBV5-4	TRBJ2-1
ASRSSGTSGLYEQY	TRBV28	TRBJ2-7
ASSSVGGNTEAF	TRBV7-3	TRBJ1-1
ASRFLQGDNEQY	TRBV28	TRBJ2-7
ASTPLRTGPLSYEQY	TRBV28	TRBJ2-7
ASSQAYSNQPQH	TRBV23-1	TRBJ1-5
ASSSLQGPNEKLF	TRBV5-1	TRBJ1-4
ASSGQGSGYT	TRBV28	TRBJ1-2
AIRTGGDEQY	TRBV10-3	TRBJ2-7